This TCR beta chain was identified during a study of shared clonotypes between healthy human individuals. Every immunoSEQ plate was one replicate of a subset's evenly spread DNA. Libraries were prepared by immunoSEQ multiplex PCR; TCRdb keeps only in-frame clonotypes and omits some of them. The data show nearly 2 million clones, with around 96% seen just once and 0.9% to 1.5% held by the top ten. Study findings and constraints: A generally larger estimated richness was seen in naive subsets than in memory subsets.

Turning to this clone: Its antigen is not identified.

With V trimmed by 1 base and J by 3 bases, 4 bases remained unmatched. Per the germline V gene, CDR1 is SGHTA and CDR2 is FQGNSA. The length of the CDR3 is 16 residues. CD8 cells classed as naive were CD45RO-negative and positively selected for CCR7, excluding terminally differentiated effector memory CD45RA+ cells. The receptor was isolated from a man in his late teens or twenties in good health. Specimen: naive CD8+ T cells sorted from blood. The chain combines TRBV7-2 with TRBJ2-3, with TRBD2 matching over 10 bases. CDR3 residues: CASSLVIAGGTDTQYF. Here the CDR3 DNA reads TGTGCCAGCAGCTTAGTAATAGCGGGGGGAACAGATACGCAGTATTTT.